These 18 T cell receptor beta chains originate from one sample sequenced in a study of T cells after posttransplantation cyclophosphamide. Repertoires were generated with immunoSEQ multiplex PCR, while TCRdb's copy carries only in-frame clones and drops some. The sample contains roughly 42,000 clones, none of them singletons. Sequencing was carried out using PBMCs. All receptors derive from a woman aged 45-65 years in good health and a related stem cell transplant donor.

This clone was recorded many times. The V call is TRBV4-3, the J call TRBJ2-2; perhaps TRBD1 as D (6 bases). The CDR3 has 15 amino acids. V gave up 6 bases and J gave up 3 bases, with 14 bases separating them. CDR1 is LGHNA and CDR2 is YSLEER in the germline V gene. The CDR3: CASRVLRGDTGELFF. As DNA, the CDR3 is TGCGCCAGCAGGGTTCTCAGGGGAGACACCGGGGAGCTGTTTTTT.

This clone was counted many times. The rearrangement joins TRBV10-3 to TRBJ1-2; no clear D gene. The CDR3 totals 14 residues. CDR1 is ENHRY and CDR2 is SYGVKD in the germline V gene. Trimming shortened V by 2 bases and J by 5 bases, and 12 bases separated the two germline ends. The CDR3 loop reads CAISEREEGYGYTF. CDR3 bases: TGTGCCATCAGTGAGAGGGAGGAGGGTTATGGCTACACCTTC.

This clone was counted at least ten times. V gene TRBV18 combines with J gene TRBJ2-3; maybe TRBD1 (5 bases). The ends were cut back, 2 bases at V and 3 bases at J, with 12 bases in the middle. From germline, CDR1 is KGHSH and CDR2 LQKENI. The CDR3 has 15 amino acids. The CDR3 is CASSPRSGITDTQYF. The CDR3 DNA is TGTGCCAGCTCACCAAGGTCAGGGATAACAGATACGCAGTATTTT.

This clone was detected many times. The rearrangement joins TRBV28 to TRBJ1-3; 11 positions match TRBD1. The CDR3 has 17 residues. Germline V gene lookup returns CDR1 MDHEN and CDR2 SYDVKM. Germline trimming cut 4 bases from V and 4 bases from J; bases unmatched to any gene: 9. In DNA form, the CDR3 reads TGTGCCAGCAGTTACCCCGGGACAGGGGGGCGCGGAAACACCATATATTTT. This gives the protein CASSYPGTGGRGNTIYF.

This clone showed up many times. This rearrangement joins TRBV5-4 to TRBJ1-2; TRBD1 agrees at 8 bases. Trimming cost V 2 bases and J 6 bases; bases outside gene matches: 6. The CDR3 length is 14 residues. Germline CDR1 is SGHNT and CDR2 is YYREEE (reference sequence). The CDR3 spells CASSFLQGADGYTF. As DNA, the CDR3 is TGTGCCAGCAGCTTCCTTCAGGGGGCCGATGGCTACACCTTC.

This clone was counted at least ten times. The J gene is TRBJ2-3, the V gene TRBV25-1; 8 bases are shared with TRBD2. CDR1 and CDR2 from the germline V gene are MGHDK and SYGVNS. V was clipped by 5 bases and J by 2 bases; unmatched bases: 6. The CDR3 is made up of 15 amino acids. DNA for the CDR3: TGTGCCAGCAGTAGCGGGGGCGGGGCCACAGATACGCAGTATTTT. Translating it yields CASSSGGGATDTQYF.

This clone was seen repeatedly, ten times or more. The chain couples TRBV7-2 to TRBJ2-7; 8 positions match TRBD2. CDR1 is SGHTA, CDR2 FQGNSA, per germline. The CDR3 is 15 residues long. The V and J ends lost 5 bases and 5 bases, in that order; junction bases with no gene match: 11. The CDR3 reads CASSLSGGGPHEQYF. In nucleotides, the CDR3 is TGTGCCAGCAGCCTAAGCGGGGGAGGGCCGCACGAGCAGTACTTC.

V is TRBV5-4 and J is TRBJ2-3, with TRBD2 identical over 8 bases. The germline gives CDR1 SGHNT, CDR2 YYREEE (reference sequence). V shed 0 bases, J shed 2 bases, and the junction held 8 bases outside the gene matches. This CDR3 region has 17 residues. CDR3 bases: TGTGCCAGCAGCTTGGGAAGCAGCGGGGGATTCACAGATACGCAGTATTTT. Amino acid sequence: CASSLGSSGGFTDTQYF.

This clone has ten or more counts. This rearrangement joins TRBV4-1 to TRBJ2-5, with TRBD2 matching over 11 bases. The germline gives CDR1 MGHRA, CDR2 YSYEKL. The CDR3 length is 14 residues. V gave up 0 bases and J gave up 9 bases; unmatched junction bases: 3. The DNA for the CDR3 is TGCGCCAGCAGCCAAGACGTTAGCGGGGGGGCCCAGTACTTC. It yields the protein CASSQDVSGGAQYF.

This clone was seen at least ten times. The genes are TRBV10-3 and TRBJ2-1; TRBD2 matches 11 bases. The CDR3 is 18 amino acids. Germline CDR1 is ENHRY and CDR2 is SYGVKD. The trim removed 2 bases at V and 3 bases at J, leaving 9 bases unmatched. The CDR3 DNA follows: TGTGCCATCAGTGAGCAACTTAGCGGGGGGGGTGTCTACAATGAGCAGTTCTTC. The encoded protein is CAISEQLSGGGVYNEQFF.

This clone was seen ten or more times. The chain recombines TRBV7-8 with TRBJ1-1; TRBD1 might be the D (5 bases). The germline gives CDR1 SGHVS, CDR2 FQNEAQ. The CDR3 is 14 residues long. The V and J ends lost 5 bases and 5 bases respectively, with 15 bases between them. CDR3 coding DNA: TGTGCCAGCAGCCCCGCGGCGGGGGTGACTGAAGCTTTCTTT. It translates to CASSPAAGVTEAFF.

The V call is TRBV7-9, the J call TRBJ2-1; 7 positions agree with TRBD2. Germline values: CDR1 SEHNR, CDR2 FQNEAQ (reference sequence). This CDR3 contains 15 residues. The ends lost 6 bases at V and 1 base at J; junction bases unmatched: 6. The CDR3 spells CASSVGGGSYNEQFF. CDR3 nucleotides: TGTGCCAGCAGTGTTGGGGGGGGGTCCTACAATGAGCAGTTCTTC. Full variable domain (outside the CDR3, taken from reference TRBV7-9 and TRBJ2-1): DTGVSQNPRHKITKRGQNVTFRCDPISEHNRLYWYRQTLGQGPEFLTYFQNEAQLEKSRLLSDRFSAERPKGSFSTLEIQRTEQGDSAMYLCASSVGGGSYNEQFFGPGTRLTVL.

Only a few counts were recorded for this clone. CDR3 DNA sequence: TGTGCCAGCAGCCCGAGGGCTGGCCCCTACGAGCAGTACTTC. Encoded protein: CASSPRAGPYEQYF. The chain combines TRBV7-2 with TRBJ2-5, with TRBD2 as a possible D gene (5 bases). TRBJ2-7 explains the end of the DNA better; the J call may be wrong. In germline, CDR1 is SGHTA, CDR2 FQGNSA. This CDR3 comprises 14 residues.

This clone was counted at least ten times. The chain links TRBV5-1 to TRBJ1-1; D is ambiguous. The CDR3 has 17 residues. Trimming shortened V by 0 bases and J by 0 bases, and 15 bases separated the two germline ends. Germline CDR1 SGHRS, CDR2 YFSETQ. The chain's CDR3 is CASSLGFQAALNTEAFF. The DNA for the CDR3 is TGCGCCAGCAGCTTGGGTTTTCAGGCAGCCTTGAACACTGAAGCTTTCTTT.

This clone was counted ten times or more. The V gene is TRBV6-1, the J gene TRBJ1-2; a weak D match, TRBD1 (5 bases). The germline CDR1 and CDR2 sequences are MNHNS and SASEGT. V lost 6 bases to trimming and J lost 3 bases, with 8 bases between them. The CDR3 loop spans 12 amino acids. CDR3 DNA sequence: TGTGCCAGCAGGACGGGGGACTATGGCTACACCTTC. Translated, it gives CASRTGDYGYTF.

This clone showed up many times. The gene calls are TRBV5-1 and TRBJ2-5, with D unresolved. The CDR3 covers 14 residues. Germline values: CDR1 SGHRS, CDR2 YFSETQ. Deletions cut 2 bases from V and 4 bases from J, with 12 bases between. The CDR3 nucleotides read TGCGCCAGCAGCTTACAGTTAAGTGGAGAGACCCAGTACTTC. Amino acids: CASSLQLSGETQYF. Full variable domain (rest looked up from reference TRBV5-1 and TRBJ2-5): KAGVTQTPRYLIKTRGQQVTLSCSPISGHRSVSWYQQTPGQGLQFLFEYFSETQRNKGNFPGRFSGRQFSNSRSEMNVSTLELGDSALYLCASSLQLSGETQYFGPGTRLLVL.

This clone showed up many times. This chain connects TRBV11-2 to TRBJ2-3; 7 bases match TRBD2. The CDR3 covers 17 residues. V gave up 5 bases and J gave up 0 bases; unmatched junction bases: 11. CDR1 is SGHAT, CDR2 FQNNGV, per germline. The CDR3 coding sequence is TGTGCCAGCAGCCCGCTATGGCGGGGGTCTAGCACAGATACGCAGTATTTT. Protein: CASSPLWRGSSTDTQYF.

This clone was seen repeatedly, ten times or more. V usage is TRBV5-1 and J usage is TRBJ1-2; tentative D call: TRBD1 (6 bases). Germline lookup yields CDR1 SGHRS and CDR2 YFSETQ. Deletions cut 2 bases from V and 7 bases from J, with 12 bases between. The CDR3 has 13 amino acids. The CDR3 DNA reads as TGCGCCAGCAGCTTAACAATACAGGGTGGCTACACCTTC. Its translation is CASSLTIQGGYTF.